This TCR beta chain was captured by sequencing in a study of vaccination and CD4 T cells after COVID-19. Overall study context: Convalescent patients gave post-COVID blood a median roughly 96 days post-diagnosis, range 35 to 161.

Described time point: late sampling 161 to 241 days after vaccination in a few convalescent patients. Sample treatment: approximately 11-day PBMC culture with coronavirus spike peptide pools or control peptides (ViraFEST assay). ViraFEST sequenced TCRs after peptide-pool expansion of antigen-specific T cells. The Oncomine TCR Beta short-read assay was applied to DNA of cultured CD4+ T cells. TCRdb itself ran the PCR reads through MiXCR, one entry per CDR3 protein. The repertoire holds some 19,000 distinct CDR3 sequences, with roughly half as singletons. This clonotype was counted a few times. The antigen remains undetermined. The ends were cut back, 1 base at V and 7 bases at J, with 10 bases in the middle. The CDR3 loop spans 13 amino acids. The germline gives CDR1 LNHNV, CDR2 YYDKDF (reference sequence).

V gene TRBV15 combines with J gene TRBJ1-1; tentative D call: TRBD1 (6 bases). This receptor was obtained from a human donor who had recovered from COVID-19. Specimen: CD4+ T cells from blood, cultured in vitro, collected about 7 months after SARS-CoV-2 vaccination. The CDR3 spells CATSRVAGDEAFF. CDR3 bases: TGTGCCACCAGCAGAGTTGCAGGGGATGAAGCTTTCTTT.